This TCR beta chain stems from a study of cytomegalovirus exposure and HLA in healthy donors. The PCR made use of 60 Vbeta and 13 Jbeta primers. Measured with immunoSEQ multiplex PCR; TCRdb has only the in-frame clones, and not every one. This sample yields 180,000 or so clones, of which approximately 84% are seen a single time; approximately 2.9% belongs to the top ten. The table lists this clone with a count of one. The CDR3 is made up of 14 amino acids. CDR1 is SGHRS and CDR2 is YFSETQ in the germline V gene. Trimming pared 2 bases from V and 4 bases from J, leaving 11 bases between. Donors were nominally healthy when sampled, though unrecorded immune exposures were likely.

The chain carries TRBV5-1 and TRBJ2-3, with D uncertain. This clonotype was sampled from a female donor in good health and CMV-seronegative. Sequenced: PBMCs. The CDR3 DNA follows: TGCGCCAGCAGCTTAGGTGGAGTTCCAGATACGCAGTATTTT. This translates into CASSLGGVPDTQYF.